Listed below are T cell receptor beta chains from one sample, sequenced in a study of early T cells in non-severe SARS-CoV-2 infection. MiXCR was run by TCRdb on the 5' RACE reads, yielding one entry per CDR3 protein. The repertoire has 71,000 or so distinct CDR3 sequences, roughly 13% of them found once; the top ten carry over 12%. Sequencing used whole blood. The receptors stem from an adult who was a healthcare worker with PCR-confirmed SARS-CoV-2 infection or an uninfected control (not recorded which). Both conserved end residues are part of each CDR3. The D gene is left open where the match is weak. A row's size may be missing; if present it is once, few, many or a size class.

CDR3nt,CDR3aa,abundance,j_gene,v_gene,d_gene
TGTGCCAGCAGCTTGGCAGGGAATAATCAGCCCCAGCATTTT,CASSLAGNNQPQHF,many,TRBJ1-5,TRBV7-9,.
TGTGCCAGCAGGGGACGGACGAGCTCTGGGGCCAACGTCCTGACTTTC,CASRGRTSSGANVLTF,.,TRBJ2-6,TRBV28,.
TGCAGCGTTGACAGGGAAGGCGGGGAGACCCAGTACTTC,CSVDREGGETQYF,.,TRBJ2-5,TRBV29-1,.
TGTGCCAGCAGCTTAACACGGGACAGAGGGAATTCACCCCTCCACTTT,CASSLTRDRGNSPLHF,.,TRBJ1-6,TRBV7-8,TRBD1
TGTGCCAGTAGTCAGGGGGCGGTTGTAAGCAATCAGCCCCAGCATTTT,CASSQGAVVSNQPQHF,few,TRBJ1-5,TRBV19,TRBD1
TGTGCCAGCAGCTTGCAGGGGGGTGAAGCTTTCTTT,CASSLQGGEAFF,.,TRBJ1-1,TRBV5-4,TRBD1
TGTGCCAGCAGCATCGACAGGGGGTCCTACAATGAGCAGTTCTTC,CASSIDRGSYNEQFF,few,TRBJ2-1,TRBV7-3,TRBD1
TGTGCCAGCAAAGGGGATGAAAAACTGTTTTTT,CASKGDEKLFF,few,TRBJ1-4,TRBV28,.
TGTGCCAGCAGGTTCCCTGGGGCCAACGTCCTGACTTTC,CASRFPGANVLTF,few,TRBJ2-6,TRBV28,.
TGTGCCAGTAGGGGCGGACAGGGCCCTAATGAAAAACTGTTTTTT,CASRGGQGPNEKLFF,.,TRBJ1-4,TRBV19,TRBD1
TGTGCCAGCAGTTCCGGGTTGGATGAAAAACTGTTTTTT,CASSSGLDEKLFF,many,TRBJ1-4,TRBV12-3/TRBV12-4,.
TGCGCCAGCATCGTCGTTGGTTCTAACACCGGGGAGCTGTTTTTT,CASIVVGSNTGELFF,.,TRBJ2-2,TRBV5-1,.
TGTGCCTTTACTCAGGGGCCCAATCAGCCCCAGCATTTT,CAFTQGPNQPQHF,.,TRBJ1-5,TRBV30,.
TGCAGTGCCTTCGGGAATAATGAAAAACTGTTTTTT,CSAFGNNEKLFF,.,TRBJ1-4,TRBV20-1,.
TGCGCCAGCAGCTTGGGACTTGCGGCTGGGGCCAACGTCCTGACTTTC,CASSLGLAAGANVLTF,.,TRBJ2-6,TRBV5-1,.
TGTGCCTGGAGCTTAGCCCGGGCGGGTTACGAGCAGTACTTC,CAWSLARAGYEQYF,.,TRBJ2-7,TRBV30,.
TGCAGCGTTATCTCGACAGGGACGGTAGATACGCAGTATTTT,CSVISTGTVDTQYF,.,TRBJ2-3,TRBV29-1,TRBD1
TGTGCCAGCAGCCCGAGACAGGGGGGGTACAATGAGCAGTTCTTC,CASSPRQGGYNEQFF,many,TRBJ2-1,TRBV7-2,TRBD1
TGTGCCAGCAGCTTTCAGGGAGGTGGGATCACTGAAGCTTTCTTT,CASSFQGGGITEAFF,.,TRBJ1-1,TRBV7-2,.
TGTGCCAGCAGAGACCACTTTGAGGATACGCAGTATTTT,CASRDHFEDTQYF,.,TRBJ2-3,TRBV27,.
TGCAGTGCTAGTCGGGGACAGGTGGATCAGCCCCAGCATTTT,CSASRGQVDQPQHF,few,TRBJ1-5,TRBV20-1,TRBD1
TGCAGCGTTGAACGGGACAGGGTAGATGGCTACACCTTC,CSVERDRVDGYTF,.,TRBJ1-2,TRBV29-1,TRBD1
TGCAGTGCTAGCCAGCGGGGTAACACCGGGGAGCTGTTTTTT,CSASQRGNTGELFF,few,TRBJ2-2,TRBV20-1,TRBD2
TGTGCCAGCAGCCCGTCCGGGACTAGAGGTCTCAATACGCAGTATTTT,CASSPSGTRGLNTQYF,few,TRBJ2-3,TRBV3-1,TRBD2
TGTGCCAGCAGCACCGGGCCTAACCGAGGGGAGCTGTTTTTT,CASSTGPNRGELFF,many,TRBJ2-2,TRBV5-6,.
TGCAGTGCTAGAGGGACAGACGAGCAGTACTTC,CSARGTDEQYF,.,TRBJ2-7,TRBV20-1,.
TGCGCCAGCAGGAGTGAAACAGCTAATGAAAAACTGTTTTTT,CASRSETANEKLFF,few,TRBJ1-4,TRBV5-1,.
TGTGCCAGCAGCCGACAGTACGAAGAGACCCAGTACTTC,CASSRQYEETQYF,few,TRBJ2-5,TRBV7-2,.
TGCAGTGCTTACCACAGGGGGCGGGTGAACACTGAAGCTTTCTTT,CSAYHRGRVNTEAFF,few,TRBJ1-1,TRBV20-1,TRBD1
TGTGCCAGTAGTATAGATCATGGTGTGAATGAGCAGTTCTTC,CASSIDHGVNEQFF,.,TRBJ2-1,TRBV19,.
TGTGCTAGTGGCCGGACAGGCCTCGGCTACGAGCAGTACTTC,CASGRTGLGYEQYF,few,TRBJ2-7,TRBV12-5,TRBD1
TGTGCCAGCAGCCAAAGGACAGCGAACACTGAAGCTTTCTTT,CASSQRTANTEAFF,few,TRBJ1-1,TRBV3-1,.
TGTGCCAGCAGTGATAGAGCGGGGACAGATACGCAGTATTTT,CASSDRAGTDTQYF,.,TRBJ2-3,TRBV5-4,TRBD2
TGTGCCAGCAGCCAAGGAGGGACCGGGGAGCTGTTTTTT,CASSQGGTGELFF,few,TRBJ2-2,TRBV3-1,.
TGTGCCAGCAGCCGTACTGGCGGGGGGAACACCGGGGAGCTGTTTTTT,CASSRTGGGNTGELFF,.,TRBJ2-2,TRBV11-2,TRBD2
TGTGCCAGCAGCTTGGTTAGCATAACGAACACCGGGGAGCTGTTTTTT,CASSLVSITNTGELFF,many,TRBJ2-2,TRBV5-5,.
TGTGCCAGCTCACCCCTCTCGGGGCCCAATCAGCCCCAGCATTTT,CASSPLSGPNQPQHF,.,TRBJ1-5,TRBV18,.
TGTGCCAGCAGCCTGAATTCACCCCTCCACTTT,CASSLNSPLHF,few,TRBJ1-6,TRBV28,.
TGTGCCAGCAACCTAGGGGAGAGCTCCTATAATTCACCCCTCCACTTT,CASNLGESSYNSPLHF,few,TRBJ1-6,TRBV6-6,.
TGCAGCGTTGAGTGGGGGGCTCAGTACTTC,CSVEWGAQYF,.,TRBJ2-5,TRBV29-1,.
TGTGCCAGCAGCTTTGTCCGGGACACTCTAACCGGGGAGCTGTTTTTT,CASSFVRDTLTGELFF,many,TRBJ2-2,TRBV7-8,.
TGCGCCAGCAGCCAAGATCGCCAGAGCTATGGCTACACCTTC,CASSQDRQSYGYTF,.,TRBJ1-2,TRBV4-1,.
TGTGCCAGCAGCTTAGAAGGCGGGGGGACGCAGTATTTT,CASSLEGGGTQYF,few,TRBJ2-3,TRBV7-2,TRBD2
TGTGCCAGCAACTCTCCTTTCCAGAACACCGGGGAGCTGTTTTTT,CASNSPFQNTGELFF,.,TRBJ2-2,TRBV12-3/TRBV12-4,.
TGCAGTGCTAGAGAAGCAGGGGATGCAACTAATGAAAAACTGTTTTTT,CSAREAGDATNEKLFF,many,TRBJ1-4,TRBV20-1,.
TGTGCCAGCTCCCCAACACGGGATAATAATTCACCCCTCCACTTT,CASSPTRDNNSPLHF,few,TRBJ1-6,TRBV18,.
TGTGCCAGCAGAGACAGTAGCAATCAGCCCCAGCATTTT,CASRDSSNQPQHF,many,TRBJ1-5,TRBV6-2/TRBV6-3,.
TGTGCCAGCAGCCGACTAGCCCGAAGCTCCGGGGAGCTGTTTTTT,CASSRLARSSGELFF,few,TRBJ2-2,TRBV7-3,TRBD2
TGTGCCAGCAGCTCTCAGGGAGGACAGCCCCAGCATTTT,CASSSQGGQPQHF,.,TRBJ1-5,TRBV12-3/TRBV12-4,.
TGTGCCAGTAAGGGGGCAGGGAGGTTCCTGCTAGGCGAAGAGACCCAGTACTTC,CASKGAGRFLLGEETQYF,.,TRBJ2-5,TRBV19,.
TGTGCCAGCCACCCTCTGGGGGCAGGGGCTTCGGACGAGCAGTACTTC,CASHPLGAGASDEQYF,many,TRBJ2-7,TRBV28,.
TGTGCCAGCAGTTTAAACGCCCTGAGCGGGGGGGCGGTTCAGTACTTC,CASSLNALSGGAVQYF,few,TRBJ2-4,TRBV27,TRBD2
TGTGCCAGCAGTTTAATCGGGACAGCCCGCGAAAAACTGTTTTTT,CASSLIGTAREKLFF,few,TRBJ1-4,TRBV28,TRBD1
TGTGCCAGCAGCTTGCTCTCCATTTACAATGAGCAGTTCTTC,CASSLLSIYNEQFF,few,TRBJ2-1,TRBV7-8,.
TGTGCCAGCAGCTATGCCGGGACAGTCTACGAGCAGTACTTC,CASSYAGTVYEQYF,few,TRBJ2-7,TRBV5-6,TRBD1
TGTGCCAGCAGCTTACAGGGGGCGGTGAGGGCAGATACGCAGTATTTT,CASSLQGAVRADTQYF,.,TRBJ2-3,TRBV7-2,TRBD1
TGTGCCAGCAGCCCCACCGCGGTTGGTCGGAACACCGGGGAGCTGTTTTTT,CASSPTAVGRNTGELFF,medium-sized,TRBJ2-2,TRBV7-6,.
TGTGCCAGCAGCTTCAGTGACTATGGCTACACCTTC,CASSFSDYGYTF,many,TRBJ1-2,TRBV5-6,.
TGTGCCAGTAGTATGGGACTCTATTACGAGCAGTACTTC,CASSMGLYYEQYF,many,TRBJ2-7,TRBV19,.